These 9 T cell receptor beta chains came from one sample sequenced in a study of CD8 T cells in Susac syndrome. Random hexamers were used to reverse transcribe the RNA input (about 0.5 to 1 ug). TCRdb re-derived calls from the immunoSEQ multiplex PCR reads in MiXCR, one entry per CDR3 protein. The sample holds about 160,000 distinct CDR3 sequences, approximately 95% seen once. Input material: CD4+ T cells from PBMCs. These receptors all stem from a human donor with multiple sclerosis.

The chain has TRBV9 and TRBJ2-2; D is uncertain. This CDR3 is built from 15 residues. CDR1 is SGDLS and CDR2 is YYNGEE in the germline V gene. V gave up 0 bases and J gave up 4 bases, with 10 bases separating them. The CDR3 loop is CASSVGSGRTGELFF. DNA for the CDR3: TGTGCCAGCAGCGTAGGATCCGGACGCACCGGGGAGCTGTTTTTT.

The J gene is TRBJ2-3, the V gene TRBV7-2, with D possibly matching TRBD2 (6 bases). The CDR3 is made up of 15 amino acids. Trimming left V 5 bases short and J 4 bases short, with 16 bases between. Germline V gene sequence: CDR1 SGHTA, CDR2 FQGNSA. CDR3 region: CASSVRDFGADTQYF. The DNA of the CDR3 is TGTGCCAGCAGCGTTAGGGACTTCGGTGCAGATACGCAGTATTTT.

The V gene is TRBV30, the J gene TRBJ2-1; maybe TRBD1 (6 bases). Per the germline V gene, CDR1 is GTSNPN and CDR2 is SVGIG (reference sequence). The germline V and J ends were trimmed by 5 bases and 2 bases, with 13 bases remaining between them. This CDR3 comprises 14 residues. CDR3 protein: CAWQGIGTYNEQFF. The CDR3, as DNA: TGTGCCTGGCAGGGGATTGGTACCTACAATGAGCAGTTCTTC.

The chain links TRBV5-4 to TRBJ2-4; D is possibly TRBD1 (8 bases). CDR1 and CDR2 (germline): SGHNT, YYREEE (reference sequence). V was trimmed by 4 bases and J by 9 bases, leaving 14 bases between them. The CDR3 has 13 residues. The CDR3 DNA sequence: TGTGCCAGCAGCGTGGACAGGGAGGGCATTCAGTACTTC. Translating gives CASSVDREGIQYF.

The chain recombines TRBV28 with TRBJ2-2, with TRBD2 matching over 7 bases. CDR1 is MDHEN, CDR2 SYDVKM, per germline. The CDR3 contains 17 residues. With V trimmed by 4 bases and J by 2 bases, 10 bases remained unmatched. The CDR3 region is CASSSLSGGLNTGELFF. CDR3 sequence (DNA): TGTGCCAGCAGTTCCTTATCGGGAGGACTTAACACCGGGGAGCTGTTTTTT.

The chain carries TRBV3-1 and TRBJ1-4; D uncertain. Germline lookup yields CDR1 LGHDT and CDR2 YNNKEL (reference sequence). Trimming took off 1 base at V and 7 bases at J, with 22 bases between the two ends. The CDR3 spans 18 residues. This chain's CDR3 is CASSQVFGLRQESEKLFF. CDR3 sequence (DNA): TGTGCCAGCAGCCAAGTATTTGGGTTGCGGCAGGAGAGTGAAAAACTGTTTTTT.

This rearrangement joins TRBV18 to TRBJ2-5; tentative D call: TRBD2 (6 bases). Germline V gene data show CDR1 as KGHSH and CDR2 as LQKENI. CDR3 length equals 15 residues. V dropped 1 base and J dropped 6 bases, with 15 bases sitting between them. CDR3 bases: TGTGCCAGCTCACCACGGGACGGAGGGGTCCAGACCCAGTACTTC. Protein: CASSPRDGGVQTQYF.

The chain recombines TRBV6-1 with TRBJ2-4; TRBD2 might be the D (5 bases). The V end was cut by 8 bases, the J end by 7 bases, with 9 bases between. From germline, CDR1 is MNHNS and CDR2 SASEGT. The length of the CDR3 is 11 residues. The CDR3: CASGLGNIQYF. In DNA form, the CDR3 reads TGTGCCAGCGGACTTGGGAACATTCAGTACTTC.

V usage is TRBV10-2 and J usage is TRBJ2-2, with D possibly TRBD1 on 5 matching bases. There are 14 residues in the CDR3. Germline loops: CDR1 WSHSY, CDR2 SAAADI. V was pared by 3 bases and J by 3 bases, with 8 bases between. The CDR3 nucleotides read TGCGCCAGCAGTGAAGCAGGGTACACCGGGGAGCTGTTTTTT. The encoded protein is CASSEAGYTGELFF.